What follows are 14 T cell receptor beta chains derived from one specimen sequenced in a study of blood T cell repertoires in COVID-19. Method: immunoSEQ multiplex PCR; TCRdb's copy keeps in-frame clones and lacks some. The data contain 250,000 or so clones, 80% to 90% of them singletons. Specimen: peripheral blood. The receptors shown here come from a woman aged 70-85 years with acute or convalescent COVID-19.

This clone was counted between two and nine times. V and J are TRBV7-2 and TRBJ2-2; D is possibly TRBD2 (7 bases). Germline CDR1 is SGHTA and CDR2 is FQGNSA. This CDR3 is 15 amino acids long. The ends were cut back, 2 bases at V and 4 bases at J, with 11 bases in the middle. The CDR3 bases are TGTGCCAGCAGCTTACGGGGGGCAGGCACCGGGGAGCTGTTTTTT. Amino acid sequence: CASSLRGAGTGELFF.

The rearrangement uses TRBV24-1 and TRBJ2-6; 7 bases line up with TRBD1. CDR1 is KGHDR, CDR2 SFDVKD, per germline. The CDR3 spans 17 residues. After removal of 5 bases from V and 0 bases from J, the junction contained 6 bases not matched to a gene. The CDR3 here is CATSVGGPRSGANVLTF. CDR3 nucleotides: TGTGCCACCAGTGTAGGGGGCCCCCGCTCTGGGGCCAACGTCCTGACTTTC.

This clone was seen more than once but under ten times. V gene TRBV6-2 or TRBV6-3 combines with J gene TRBJ1-2; TRBD1 matches at 7 bases. Trimming removed 4 bases from V and 3 bases from J; junction bases left unmatched: 17. This CDR3 comprises 18 residues. From germline, CDR1 is MNHEY and CDR2 SVGEGT. The CDR3 coding sequence is TGTGCCAGCAGTTCCCAGACAGGGAGACCAGGCGTCGACTATGGCTACACCTTC. This sequence encodes CASSSQTGRPGVDYGYTF.

Remarks on this clone: Additional DNA sequences in this sample encode the identical CDR3. CDR3 sequence reads: CASSLGAGSYGYTF. The CDR3 coding sequence is TGTGCCAGCAGTTTGGGGGCTGGCTCCTATGGCTACACCTTC. The rearrangement uses TRBV28 and TRBJ1-2, with D perhaps matching TRBD1 (6 bases). This CDR3 region has 14 residues. With 3 bases removed from V and 4 bases from J, the gap between germline ends came to 12 bases. The germline V gene has CDR1 MDHEN and CDR2 SYDVKM.

This clone was seen a handful of times. The chain links TRBV6-5 to TRBJ1-5; the match to TRBD1 covers 7 bases. V shed 8 bases and J 2 bases; nucleotides not matched to a gene: 6. This CDR3 region has 14 residues. The germline CDR1 and CDR2 sequences are MNHEY and SVGAGI. The CDR3 protein is CASHTGARNQPQHF. CDR3 bases: TGTGCCAGCCACACAGGGGCCCGCAATCAGCCCCAGCATTTT.

The rearrangement uses TRBV5-4 and TRBJ1-1; D is ambiguous. CDR3 length: 15 amino acids. Germline CDR1 is SGHNT and CDR2 is YYREEE (reference sequence). V lost 4 bases and J lost 1, with 14 bases in between. CDR3 bases: TGTGCCAGCAGCCCCAGGTTACCCCGGAACACTGAAGCTTTCTTT. It yields the protein CASSPRLPRNTEAFF.

The rearrangement uses TRBV5-1 and TRBJ1-6; D gene unclear. The CDR3 runs to 14 residues. V shed 5 bases and J shed 0 bases, with 6 bases lying between them. Germline V gives CDR1 SGHRS, CDR2 YFSETQ. The CDR3 bases are TGCGCCAGCAGGTCTAGCTCCTATAATTCACCCCTCCACTTT. This codes for CASRSSSYNSPLHF.

DNA of the CDR3: TGTGCCAGCAGCTTACAAGCGGGGGCCACAGATACGCAGTATTTT. As protein: CASSLQAGATDTQYF. The chain carries TRBV28 and TRBJ2-3, with 8 bases fitting TRBD2. CDR3 length: 15 residues. The V gene end was trimmed by 6 bases and the J gene end by 2 bases; junction bases not matched to a gene: 7. The germline V gene has CDR1 MDHEN and CDR2 SYDVKM.

Comment on this clone: An end of the junction differs from the germline gene, which may be a read error. The chain uses TRBV15 and TRBJ1-2; 9 nucleotides match TRBD1. This CDR3 is built from 14 residues. Looked up from germline, CDR1 is LNHNV and CDR2 is YYDKDF (reference sequence). CDR3 sequence reads: CATRGQGTNHGYTF. The CDR3 nucleotides read TGTGCCACCAGGGGACAGGGTACTAACCATGGCTACACCTTC.

The chain recombines TRBV3-1 (or the pseudogene TRBV3-2) with TRBJ1-5; a possible D gene is TRBD1 (5 bases). Trimming left V 4 bases short and J 1 base short, with 17 bases between. The CDR3 has 17 amino acids. CDR1 is LGHDT, CDR2 YNNKEL, per germline (reference sequence). The CDR3 DNA reads as TGTGCCAGCAGCCCCGGGTTCGGGGGGACGAGCAATCAGCCCCAGCATTTT. Translated, it gives CASSPGFGGTSNQPQHF.

The CDR3 DNA is TGCGCCAGCAGCTTGGCAGTTATGAACACTGAAGCTTTCTTT. This codes for CASSLAVMNTEAFF. The chain combines TRBV5-1 with TRBJ1-1; D gene unclear. The V gene's germline CDR1 is SGHRS and CDR2 YFSETQ. Deletions cut 0 bases from V and 0 bases from J, with 6 bases between. This CDR3 region has 14 residues.

This rearrangement joins TRBV18 to TRBJ1-3; TRBD1 aligns across 9 bases. In germline, CDR1 is KGHSH, CDR2 LQKENI. The CDR3 runs 16 residues. Trimming removed 6 bases from V and 4 bases from J; junction bases left unmatched: 10. DNA of the CDR3: TGTGCCAGCTCCGCCGGCGGGACAGGGTTCGGAAACACCATATATTTT. Translated: CASSAGGTGFGNTIYF.

The V gene is TRBV5-1, the J gene TRBJ2-3, with 9 bases matching TRBD1. CDR3 length equals 16 residues. J was trimmed by 2 bases and V by 2 bases; bases with no gene match: 6. From germline, CDR1 is SGHRS and CDR2 YFSETQ. CDR3 region: CASSFGQGSSTDTQYF. The CDR3 DNA sequence: TGCGCCAGCAGCTTTGGACAGGGGTCTTCCACAGATACGCAGTATTTT.

The chain carries TRBV7-2 and TRBJ1-2, with TRBD1 matching 12 bases. The CDR3 runs to 16 residues. Germline-derived CDR1 and CDR2 are SGHTA and FQGNSA. The trim removed 7 bases at V and 7 bases at J, leaving 13 bases unmatched. The CDR3 sequence is CASTGDRGQVNLGYTF. The CDR3, as DNA: TGTGCCAGCACCGGGGACAGGGGGCAAGTTAATCTTGGCTACACCTTC.